This T cell receptor beta chain was recorded in a study of shared clonotypes between healthy human individuals. Study-level background: Per donor, three plates held CD4 naive cells, three held CD4 memory, two held CD8 naive and one held CD8 memory.

Study findings and constraints: The sampled material consisted only of blood, and tissue repertoires are likely to differ.

J was trimmed by 2 bases and V by 4 bases; bases with no gene match: 9. CDR3 length equals 16 residues. CDR1 and CDR2 (germline): MGHRA, YSYEKL. Naive CD8 cells lacked CD45RO, underwent positive selection for CCR7 and left out terminally differentiated effector memory CD45RA+ cells. About this clone: What it binds is unknown.

Method: immunoSEQ multiplex PCR; TCRdb's copy keeps in-frame clones and lacks some. Here the sample spans about 1,900,000 clones, roughly 94% being singletons. The sequenced sample consisted of naive CD8+ T cells sorted from blood. The TCR comes from a man younger than 35 in good health. The J gene is TRBJ2-7, the V gene TRBV4-1, with 9 bases matching TRBD1. The DNA for the CDR3 is TGCGCCAGCAGCCTCACCGGACAGGGGCGAGCCTACGAGCAGTACTTC. This gives the protein CASSLTGQGRAYEQYF.